What follows describes a single TCR beta chain. Its antigen target is currently unknown. The record has no base qualities; no much larger clone is one base away. Trimming at the junction amounts to 2 bases on V and 0 bases on J, and the germline ends lie 7 bases apart. The CDR3, from cysteine to phenylalanine, totals 14 residues. This entry keeps only the CDR3 DNA: 42 bases, framed from base 1. The germline V gene encodes CDR1 MNHEY and CDR2 SVGEGT. The sample originates from a study of T-cell reconstitution after alpha-beta-depleted transplantation in children listed by TCRdb under 2016. Notes on the research overall: Using TCR repertoire profiling, the study followed T-cell immune reconstitution in a quantitative way in children after TCRalphabeta/CD19-depleted allogeneic hematopoietic cell transplantation.

The library was made by PCR. These reads were obtained on an Illumina HiSeq 2500. TCR library preparation used molecular barcoding, with unique molecular identifiers applied to normalize quantification of the TCRbeta repertoire. The public reads were reprocessed in TCRdb via fastp at Q25 and MiXCR, keeping in-frame beta chains. Records with the same CDR3 protein are collapsed into one entry carrying the most frequent genes and DNA. This sample holds a few hundred thousand distinct CDR3 sequences; around 27% were observed only once. The ten top clones hold about a third of the sample. Overall study outcomes, separate from this receptor: The apparently early recovery of alphabetaT-cell counts about two months after transplant reportedly depended on only several hundred rapidly expanded clones that came from non-depleted graft cells. Over subsequent months, a decline in hyperexpanded clone frequencies was noted, and after one year, T-cell counts and TCRbeta diversity were mostly ascribed to newly produced T cells. In some patients, high TCRbeta diversity at day 60 was attributed to recipient T cells and intrathymic progenitors that had survived conditioning.

The treatment or condition label, read with the paper, signifies: allogeneic hematopoietic cell transplantation with graft depleted of TCRalphabeta T cells and CD19 B cells. TCRalphabeta/CD19-depleted allogeneic hematopoietic cell grafts were given to the transplant recipients, all of whom were children. This sequence was found in a boy in the first two years of life with Wiskott-Aldrich syndrome, due to receive a stem cell transplant. The sample was PBMCs, taken before TCRalphabeta/CD19-depleted stem cell transplant. In this chain, TRBV6-2 or TRBV6-3 is recombined with TRBJ1-1, with the D gene call left open. The DNA sequence follows: TGTGCCAGCAGTTACCCCTACATGAACACTGAAGCTTTCTTT. Translated, this is CASSYPYMNTEAFF.